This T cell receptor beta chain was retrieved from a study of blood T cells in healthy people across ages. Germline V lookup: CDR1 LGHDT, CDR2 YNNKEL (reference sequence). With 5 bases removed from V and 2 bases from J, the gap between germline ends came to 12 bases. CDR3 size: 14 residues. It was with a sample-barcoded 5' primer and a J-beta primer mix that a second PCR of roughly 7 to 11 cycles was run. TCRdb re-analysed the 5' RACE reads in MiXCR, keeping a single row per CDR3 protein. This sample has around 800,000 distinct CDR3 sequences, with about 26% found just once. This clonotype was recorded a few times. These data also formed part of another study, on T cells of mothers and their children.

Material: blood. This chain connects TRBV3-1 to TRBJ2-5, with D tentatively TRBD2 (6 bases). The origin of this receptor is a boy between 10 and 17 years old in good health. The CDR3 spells CASSGRGSQETQYF. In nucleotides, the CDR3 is TGTGCCAGCAGCGGGCGGGGATCTCAAGAGACCCAGTACTTC.